This is a list of T cell receptor beta chains from one sample in a study of T cell responses to AZD1222 COVID-19 vaccine. Clones were read by immunoSEQ multiplex PCR, and TCRdb kept only the in-frame ones, dropping some. The data hold hundreds of thousands of clones, with about 93% observed a single time. This specimen was peripheral blood, taken on day 0 of MenACWY control vaccination. The receptors come from an adult in good health. The CDR3 runs from the conserved cysteine through the conserved F or W. The D gene is left open where the match is weak. Some rows mark clone size as missing; the rest say once, few, many or name a class of expanded clone.

size	V	D	length	J	DNA	CDR3
NA	TRBV28	NA	12	TRBJ1-1	TGTGCCAGCAGTTTAGGGGTCACTGAAGCTTTCTTT	CASSLGVTEAFF
NA	TRBV4-2	TRBD1	15	TRBJ1-4	TGTGCCAGCAGCCAAGAGGCTACAGGGGGACGGGAACTGTTTTTT	CASSQEATGGRELFF
once	TRBV27	NA	16	TRBJ1-5	TGTGCCAGCAGTTTAAAGGGCGGATTCTCCAATCAGCCCCAGCATTTT	CASSLKGGFSNQPQHF
NA	TRBV6-5	TRBD1	13	TRBJ1-1	TGTGCCAGCAGTTACGACAGGGGCTCTGAAGCTTTCTTT	CASSYDRGSEAFF
NA	TRBV5-1	TRBD2	16	TRBJ2-3	TGCGCCAGCAGCTTGGTACTAGCGGGGGGCCGGGATACGCAGTATTTT	CASSLVLAGGRDTQYF
NA	TRBV12-3/TRBV12-4	NA	12	TRBJ2-5	TGTGCCAGCAGTTACAGAGGAGAGACCCAGTACTTC	CASSYRGETQYF
once	TRBV12-3/TRBV12-4	NA	13	TRBJ1-1	TGTGCCACCGGGGGGGAGGGAACAACTGAAGCTTTCTTT	CATGGEGTTEAFF
NA	TRBV12-3/TRBV12-4	NA	13	TRBJ1-1	TGTGCCAGCAGAAACGGTATGAACACTGAAGCTTTCTTT	CASRNGMNTEAFF
NA	TRBV27	TRBD1	14	TRBJ1-5	TGTGCCAGCAGCCTCAGGGACAGAAATCAGCCCCAGCATTTT	CASSLRDRNQPQHF
NA	TRBV23-1	NA	17	TRBJ1-1	TGCGCCAGCAGTCAATCCCCCCCGGGTGAGGGCGGTACTGAAGCTTTCTTT	CASSQSPPGEGGTEAFF
NA	TRBV5-4	TRBD1	17	TRBJ1-6	TGTGCCAGCAGCTTGTTCAATAGGGGGCTGGAGAATTCACCCCTCCACTTT	CASSLFNRGLENSPLHF
few	TRBV19	NA	15	TRBJ1-2	TGTGCCAGTAGTACTGGGACCTTTTCTAACTATGGCTACACCTTC	CASSTGTFSNYGYTF
NA	TRBV24-1	NA	13	TRBJ1-4	TGTGCCACCAGTGATATCGGCCTCGAAAAACTGTTTTTT	CATSDIGLEKLFF
NA	TRBV10-3	TRBD1	14	TRBJ2-7	TGTGCCATCAGTGAGGACAGGGGATCCTACGAGCAGTACTTC	CAISEDRGSYEQYF
few	TRBV5-4	NA	13	TRBJ2-1	TGTGCCAGCAGCGGACGACACCTCAATGAGCAGTTCTTC	CASSGRHLNEQFF
NA	TRBV2	NA	13	TRBJ1-2	TGTGCCAGCAGTGAGCAGGGGACTGGTGGCTACACCTTC	CASSEQGTGGYTF
NA	TRBV2	TRBD1	17	TRBJ2-3	TGTGCCAGCAGTGCCCACCCGACAGGGTCGGGCACAGATACGCAGTATTTT	CASSAHPTGSGTDTQYF
NA	TRBV7-2	TRBD1	15	TRBJ2-1	TGTGCCAGCAGCGCCTCACAGGGGGCGGTCAATGAGCAGTTCTTC	CASSASQGAVNEQFF
NA	TRBV6-6	TRBD1	15	TRBJ1-1	TGTGCCAGCAGTTACTCGCGCCAGGGGGCGAGCGAAGCTTTCTTT	CASSYSRQGASEAFF
once	TRBV7-9	NA	14	TRBJ1-1	TGTGCCAGCGGGGGCAGGACCTCGGGGACTGAAGCTTTCTTT	CASGGRTSGTEAFF
NA	TRBV11-2	NA	13	TRBJ1-1	TGTGCCAGCAGTTGGGTGGGTTGGACTGAAGCTTTCTTT	CASSWVGWTEAFF
NA	TRBV6-2/TRBV6-3	NA	13	TRBJ1-6	TGTGCCAGCAGCCTGCGACAGAATTCACCCCTCCACTTT	CASSLRQNSPLHF
NA	TRBV7-9	NA	14	TRBJ1-2	TGTGCCAGCAGCTTAGCAGGCCTTCTATATGGCTACACCTTC	CASSLAGLLYGYTF
NA	TRBV23-1	TRBD1	13	TRBJ1-1	TGCGCCAGCAGTCAACCCCGGGACAGTGAAGCTTTCTTT	CASSQPRDSEAFF
NA	TRBV5-1	TRBD1	17	TRBJ1-1	TGCGCCAGCAGCTTTGGGGACAGAACCACCCTAAACACTGAAGCTTTCTTT	CASSFGDRTTLNTEAFF
once	TRBV15	TRBD2	17	TRBJ2-1	TGTGCCACCAGCTTCAGAGACCTGGGGGGGGAGGTGAATGAGCAGTTCTTC	CATSFRDLGGEVNEQFF
NA	TRBV7-9	NA	15	TRBJ1-6	TGTGCCAGCAGCTTAGATCGGGGACCTAATTCACCCCTCCACTTT	CASSLDRGPNSPLHF
NA	TRBV6-5	TRBD1	12	TRBJ1-1	TGTGCCAGCACCGGACAGGGGGCTGAAGCTTTCTTT	CASTGQGAEAFF
NA	TRBV29-1	NA	11	TRBJ2-7	TGCAGCGTTGTCAGGTCCTACGAGCAGTACTTC	CSVVRSYEQYF
NA	TRBV3-1/TRBV3-2	TRBD1	13	TRBJ1-1	TGTGCCAGCAGCCAATACCAGGGGGCGCGAGCTTTCTTT	CASSQYQGARAFF
NA	TRBV6-6	NA	15	TRBJ2-5	TGTGCCAGCAGTTATGGGGGGACCGGGGAGGAGACCCAGTACTTC	CASSYGGTGEETQYF
NA	TRBV28	NA	11	TRBJ1-4	TGTGCCAGCATCCACAATGGAAAACTGTTTTTT	CASIHNGKLFF
NA	TRBV28	NA	12	TRBJ1-4	TGTGCCAGCAGTTTGAGAATTGAAAAACTGTTTTTT	CASSLRIEKLFF
NA	TRBV5-6	NA	14	TRBJ1-1	TGTGCCAGCAGCTTGGGGCAGGGAGGAACTGAAGCTTTCTTT	CASSLGQGGTEAFF
NA	TRBV19	NA	12	TRBJ1-2	TGTGCCAGTAGTAGCCAGGCCTATGGCTACACCTTC	CASSSQAYGYTF
once	TRBV5-1	TRBD1	15	TRBJ2-2	TGCGCCAGCAGCCCTGGGGACAGGGACACCGGGGAGCTGTTTTTT	CASSPGDRDTGELFF
NA	TRBV6-5	NA	14	TRBJ2-2	TGTGCCACCAATATAGAGGGGGGCACCGGGGAGCTGTTTTTT	CATNIEGGTGELFF
NA	TRBV19	TRBD1	15	TRBJ2-1	TGTGCCAGTAGTCTCCCCGGGACAGGGGTAAATGAGCAGTTCTTC	CASSLPGTGVNEQFF
NA	TRBV12-3/TRBV12-4	NA	13	TRBJ2-3	TGTGCCAGCAGGCCCGCAGGGTCAGATACGCAGTATTTT	CASRPAGSDTQYF
NA	TRBV7-2	NA	13	TRBJ2-5	TGTGCCAGCAGTCCAAGCGCAGGAGAGACCCAGTACTTC	CASSPSAGETQYF
NA	TRBV10-2	TRBD2	16	TRBJ2-2	TGCGCCAGCCTGACTAGCGGGGGACTAAACACCGGGGAGCTGTTTTTT	CASLTSGGLNTGELFF
NA	TRBV19	TRBD2	14	TRBJ2-3	TGTGCCAGTAGTATAGGGACTAGTACAGATACGCAGTATTTT	CASSIGTSTDTQYF
once	TRBV25-1	NA	13	TRBJ1-1	TGTGCCAGCACCAAGGGGCGTAACACTGAAGCTTTCTTT	CASTKGRNTEAFF
NA	TRBV5-4	NA	15	TRBJ1-1	TGTGCCAGCAGCTCATCAAGGGAGTGGAACACTGAAGCTTTCTTT	CASSSSREWNTEAFF
NA	TRBV6-6	NA	14	TRBJ1-1	TGTGCCAGCAGTCTTACCGTAGGAGGCACTGAAGCTTTCTTT	CASSLTVGGTEAFF
NA	TRBV10-2	TRBD1	14	TRBJ1-1	TGCGCCAGCAGTGAGGAGGGGGCACGCACTGAAGCTTTCTTT	CASSEEGARTEAFF
NA	TRBV10-2	NA	12	TRBJ1-1	TGCGCCAGCAGTGAGTCGTACACTGAAGCTTTCTTT	CASSESYTEAFF
NA	TRBV6-1	NA	14	TRBJ1-1	TGTGCCAGCAGTGAAGTAGAATCGGGAACTGAAGCTTTCTTT	CASSEVESGTEAFF
NA	TRBV5-1	NA	13	TRBJ1-2	TGCGCCAGCAGGCATTCGGGCGGGTATGGCTACACCTTC	CASRHSGGYGYTF
NA	TRBV4-1	NA	16	TRBJ1-6	TGCGCCAGCAGCCAAGACAAAGGGGCTAATCATTCACCCCTCCACTTT	CASSQDKGANHSPLHF
NA	TRBV2	NA	12	TRBJ1-1	TGTGCCAGCAGTCCTGACACGCTAGAAGCTTTCTTT	CASSPDTLEAFF
NA	TRBV5-1	TRBD1	14	TRBJ2-1	TGCGCCAGCAGCTGGGGACAGGGGGTCGGTGAGCAGTTCTTC	CASSWGQGVGEQFF
NA	TRBV13	NA	14	TRBJ2-7	TGTGCCAGCAGCTCCCGGGACTCGAACTACGAGCAGTACTTC	CASSSRDSNYEQYF